This TCR beta chain was sequenced for a study of OX40 agonist ivuxolimab in advanced cancers. Sequencing was performed with immunoSEQ multiplex PCR; in TCRdb, only in-frame clones are kept and a portion is missing. The sample holds tens of thousands of clones, over 90% seen once. J was trimmed by 1 base and V by 6 bases; bases with no gene match: 15. CDR3 size: 17 residues. Looked up from germline, CDR1 is SGDLS and CDR2 is YYNGEE. Material: CD4+ or CD8+ T cells sorted from blood, obtained in a trial of the OX40 agonist ivuxolimab. This chain joins TRBV9 and TRBJ1-1; the match to TRBD1 covers 7 bases. The source is an adult with an advanced solid tumor such as melanoma, head and neck, liver or kidney cancer. The CDR3 nucleotides read TGTGCCAGCACCGATATGACAGGGCCCCTCTCGAACACTGAAGCTTTCTTT. Translating gives CASTDMTGPLSNTEAFF. The variable domain in full, with the rest retrieved from reference TRBV9 and TRBJ1-1, is DSGVTQTPKHLITATGQRVTLRCSPRSGDLSVYWYQQSLDQGLQFLIQYYNGEERAKGNILERFSAQQFPDLHSELNLSSLELGDSALYFCASTDMTGPLSNTEAFFGQGTRLTVV.